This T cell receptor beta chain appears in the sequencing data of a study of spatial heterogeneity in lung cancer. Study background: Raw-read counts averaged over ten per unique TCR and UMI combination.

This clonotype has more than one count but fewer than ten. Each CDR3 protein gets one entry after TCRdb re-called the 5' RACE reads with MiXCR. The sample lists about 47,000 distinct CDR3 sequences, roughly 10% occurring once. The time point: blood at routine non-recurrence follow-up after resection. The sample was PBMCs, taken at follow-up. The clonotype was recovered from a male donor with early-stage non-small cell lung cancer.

The CDR3 region has the DNA TGTGCCAGCAGCCAAGGACTAGCGGGGACCTACGAGCAGTACTTC. This sequence encodes CASSQGLAGTYEQYF. The rearrangement uses TRBV12-3 or TRBV12-4 and TRBJ2-7, with 12 positions matching TRBD2. The CDR3 length is 15 residues. Unmatched junction bases numbered 5, after V lost 6 bases and J lost 2 bases.